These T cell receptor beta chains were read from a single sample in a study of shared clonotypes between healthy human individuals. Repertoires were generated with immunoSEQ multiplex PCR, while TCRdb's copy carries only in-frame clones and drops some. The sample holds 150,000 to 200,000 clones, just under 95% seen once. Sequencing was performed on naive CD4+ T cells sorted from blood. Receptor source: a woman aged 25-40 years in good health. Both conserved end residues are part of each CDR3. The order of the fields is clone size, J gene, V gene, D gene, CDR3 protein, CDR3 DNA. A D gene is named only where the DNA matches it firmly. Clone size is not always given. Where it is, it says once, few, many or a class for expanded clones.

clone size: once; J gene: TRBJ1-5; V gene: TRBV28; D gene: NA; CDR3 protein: CASSGGFRQPQHF; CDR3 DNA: TGTGCCAGCAGTGGAGGGTTCCGTCAGCCCCAGCATTTT
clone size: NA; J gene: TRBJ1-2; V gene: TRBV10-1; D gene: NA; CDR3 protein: CASSDTYYGYTF; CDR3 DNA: TGCGCCAGCAGTGACACCTACTATGGCTACACCTTC
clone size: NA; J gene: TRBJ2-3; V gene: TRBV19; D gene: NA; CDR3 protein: CASSQTTGTDTQYF; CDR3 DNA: TGTGCCAGTTCCCAAACAACCGGCACAGATACGCAGTATTTT
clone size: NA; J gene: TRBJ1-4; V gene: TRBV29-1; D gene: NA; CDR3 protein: CSAKRTVQEKLFF; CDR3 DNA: TGCAGCGCCAAAAGGACAGTTCAGGAAAAACTGTTTTTT
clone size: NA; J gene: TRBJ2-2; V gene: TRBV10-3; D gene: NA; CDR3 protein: CAISGRGFTGPTGELFF; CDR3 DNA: TGTGCCATCAGTGGCCGTGGTTTTACAGGCCCCACCGGGGAGCTGTTTTTT
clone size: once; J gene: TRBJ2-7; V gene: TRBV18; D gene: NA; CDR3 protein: CASSPNTSYEQYF; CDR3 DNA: TGTGCCAGCTCACCGAACACTTCCTACGAGCAGTACTTC
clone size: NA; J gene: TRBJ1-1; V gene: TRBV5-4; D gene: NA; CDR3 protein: CASSLRQDTEAFF; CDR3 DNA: TGTGCCAGCAGCCTACGACAGGACACTGAAGCTTTCTTT
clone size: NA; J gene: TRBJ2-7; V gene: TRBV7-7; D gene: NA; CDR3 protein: CASSLGSGREQYF; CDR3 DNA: TGTGCCAGCAGCTTAGGTTCCGGTCGGGAGCAGTACTTC
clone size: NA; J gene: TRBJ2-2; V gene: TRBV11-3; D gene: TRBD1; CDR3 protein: CASNPPWGQGTTGELFF; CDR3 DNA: TGTGCCAGCAACCCCCCTTGGGGACAGGGGACCACCGGGGAGCTGTTTTTT
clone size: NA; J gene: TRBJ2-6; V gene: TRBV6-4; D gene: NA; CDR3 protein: CASSSGRNGANVLTF; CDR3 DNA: TGTGCCAGCAGTAGTGGGAGGAATGGGGCCAACGTCCTGACTTTC
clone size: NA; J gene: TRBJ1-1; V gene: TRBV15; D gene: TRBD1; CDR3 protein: CATSEEFGTGGVNTEAFF; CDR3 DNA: TGTGCCACCAGCGAAGAGTTCGGGACAGGGGGTGTGAACACTGAAGCTTTCTTT
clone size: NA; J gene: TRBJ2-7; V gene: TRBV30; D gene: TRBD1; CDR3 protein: CAWNQPGQGNYEQYF; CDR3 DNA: TGTGCCTGGAATCAACCGGGACAGGGCAACTACGAGCAGTACTTC
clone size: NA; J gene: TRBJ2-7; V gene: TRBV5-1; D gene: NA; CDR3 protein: CASSAGTGSSYEQYF; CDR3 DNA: TGCGCCAGCAGCGCCGGGACGGGGAGCTCCTACGAGCAGTACTTC
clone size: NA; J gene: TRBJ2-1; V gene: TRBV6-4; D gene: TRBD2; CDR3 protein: CASSDSSGRNNYNEQFF; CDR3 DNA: TGTGCCAGCAGTGACTCTAGCGGGAGGAATAACTACAATGAGCAGTTCTTC
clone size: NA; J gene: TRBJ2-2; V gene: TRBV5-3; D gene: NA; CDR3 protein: CARSFRSTANTGELFF; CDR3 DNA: TGTGCCAGAAGCTTTCGGTCGACTGCGAACACCGGGGAGCTGTTTTTT
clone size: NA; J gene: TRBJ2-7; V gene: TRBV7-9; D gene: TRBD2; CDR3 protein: CASSSSGNSYEQYF; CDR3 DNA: TGTGCCAGCAGCTCTAGCGGAAACTCCTACGAGCAGTACTTC
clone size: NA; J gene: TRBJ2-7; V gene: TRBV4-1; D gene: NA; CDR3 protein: CASSRGPNSHEQYF; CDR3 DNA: TGCGCCAGCAGCCGCGGGCCAAATTCCCACGAGCAGTACTTC
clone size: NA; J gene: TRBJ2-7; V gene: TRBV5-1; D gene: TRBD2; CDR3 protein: CASSFWTSGRAEQYF; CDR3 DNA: TGCGCCAGCAGCTTCTGGACTAGCGGGAGAGCCGAGCAGTACTTC
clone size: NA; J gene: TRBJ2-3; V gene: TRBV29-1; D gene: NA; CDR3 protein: CSVEEQDTDTQYF; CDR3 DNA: TGCAGCGTTGAAGAGCAGGACACAGATACGCAGTATTTT
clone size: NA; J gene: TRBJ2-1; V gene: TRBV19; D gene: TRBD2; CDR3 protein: CASSITSGSSYNEQFF; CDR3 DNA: TGTGCCAGTAGTATCACTAGCGGGAGCTCCTACAATGAGCAGTTCTTC
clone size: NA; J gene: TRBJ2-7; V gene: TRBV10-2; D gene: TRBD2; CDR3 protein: CASSDRLAGGPHYEQYF; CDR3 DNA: TGCGCCAGCAGTGACCGACTAGCGGGAGGGCCACACTACGAGCAGTACTTC
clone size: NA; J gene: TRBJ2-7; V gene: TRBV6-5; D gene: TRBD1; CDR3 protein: CASSYGLGQGANEQYF; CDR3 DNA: TGTGCCAGCAGTTACGGGTTGGGGCAGGGGGCGAACGAGCAGTACTTC
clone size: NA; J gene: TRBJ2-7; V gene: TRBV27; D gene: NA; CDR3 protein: CASSLYFPPEQYF; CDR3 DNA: TGTGCCAGCAGTTTATATTTCCCTCCCGAGCAGTACTTC
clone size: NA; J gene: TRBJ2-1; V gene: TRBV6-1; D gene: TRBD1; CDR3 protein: CASRNRGSLNEQFF; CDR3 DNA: TGTGCCAGCAGAAACAGGGGCTCCCTAAATGAGCAGTTCTTC
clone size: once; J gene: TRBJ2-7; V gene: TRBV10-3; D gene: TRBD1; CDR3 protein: CAISQGQPSSYEQYF; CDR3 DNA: TGTGCCATCAGCCAGGGACAGCCAAGCTCCTACGAGCAGTACTTC
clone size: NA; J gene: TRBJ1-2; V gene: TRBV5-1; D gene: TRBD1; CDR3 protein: CASSFTVTGGGYTF; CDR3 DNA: TGCGCCAGCAGCTTTACGGTTACAGGGGGAGGCTACACCTTC
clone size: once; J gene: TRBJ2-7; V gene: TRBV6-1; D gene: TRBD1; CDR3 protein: CASSAPGQGIVEQYF; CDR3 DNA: TGTGCCAGCAGTGCCCCGGGACAGGGAATCGTCGAGCAGTACTTC
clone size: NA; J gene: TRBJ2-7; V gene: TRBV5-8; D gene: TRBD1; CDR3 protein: CASSLALTGTGGPSPEQYF; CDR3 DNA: TGTGCCAGCAGCTTGGCACTTACCGGGACAGGGGGCCCCTCACCGGAGCAGTACTTC
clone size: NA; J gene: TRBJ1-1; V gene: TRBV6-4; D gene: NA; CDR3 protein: CASKLERGNTEAFF; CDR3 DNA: TGTGCCAGCAAACTGGAGCGTGGGAACACTGAAGCTTTCTTT
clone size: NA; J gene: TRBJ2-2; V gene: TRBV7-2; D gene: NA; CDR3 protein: CASSHPAGELFF; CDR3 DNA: TGTGCCAGCAGCCACCCAGCCGGGGAGCTGTTTTTT
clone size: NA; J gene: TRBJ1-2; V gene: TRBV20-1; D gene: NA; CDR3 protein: CSGGDYGYTF; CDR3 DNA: TGCAGTGGGGGGGACTATGGCTACACCTTC
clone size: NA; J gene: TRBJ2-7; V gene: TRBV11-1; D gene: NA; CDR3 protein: CASSSPKGVRSSYEQYF; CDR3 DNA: TGTGCCAGCAGCTCCCCTAAGGGGGTGAGGAGCTCCTACGAGCAGTACTTC
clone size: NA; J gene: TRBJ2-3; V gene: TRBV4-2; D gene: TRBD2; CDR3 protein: CASSSLAVTDTQYF; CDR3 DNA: TGTGCCAGCAGCTCACTAGCGGTCACAGATACGCAGTATTTT